What follows are 30 T cell receptor beta chains derived from one specimen sequenced in a study of OX40 agonist ivuxolimab in advanced cancers. The method was immunoSEQ multiplex PCR; TCRdb's version includes in-frame clones alone and lacks a portion of them. The sample records approximately 76,000 clones, almost 85% being singletons. This specimen consisted of CD4+ or CD8+ T cells sorted from blood, obtained in a trial of the OX40 agonist ivuxolimab. These receptors all come from an adult with an advanced solid tumor such as melanoma, head and neck, liver or kidney cancer.

This sequence joins TRBV7-2 and TRBJ2-5; maybe TRBD1 (5 bases). The J call may be mistaken, given a closer DNA end match to TRBJ2-7. Germline-derived CDR1 and CDR2 are SGHTA and FQGNSA. The length of the CDR3 is 14 residues. The CDR3 bases are TGTGCCAGCAGCGAGCAGGGTAGGGGCTACGAGCAGTACTTC. It codes for CASSEQGRGYEQYF.

The chain combines TRBV9 with TRBJ2-2; possible D gene TRBD2, 6 bases. Germline CDR1 reads SGDLS; CDR2 reads YYNGEE. V was trimmed by 0 bases and J by 4 bases, leaving 10 bases between them. The CDR3 consists of 15 residues. DNA for the CDR3: TGTGCCAGCAGCGTAGGGGAGGTGGGCACCGGGGAGCTGTTTTTT. Translated: CASSVGEVGTGELFF.

The chain is built from TRBV6-5 and TRBJ2-3; tentative D call: TRBD1 (6 bases). Germline V CDR1 and CDR2: MNHEY, SVGAGI. This CDR3 region has 14 residues. V lost 0 bases to trimming and J lost 3 bases, with 7 bases between them. The CDR3 protein is CASSYSTGTDTQYF. The CDR3 nucleotides are TGTGCCAGCAGTTACTCAACAGGGACAGATACGCAGTATTTT.

The chain joins TRBV30 to TRBJ1-6; no clear D gene. Trimming shortened V by 5 bases and J by 2 bases, and 4 bases separated the two germline ends. CDR3 size: 12 residues. From germline, CDR1 is GTSNPN and CDR2 SVGIG (reference sequence). The CDR3 is CAWGTYNSPLHF. CDR3 nucleotides: TGTGCCTGGGGGACCTATAATTCACCCCTCCACTTT.

The chain carries TRBV7-9 and TRBJ2-5; TRBD2 matches at 15 bases. This CDR3 region has 17 residues. V dropped 5 bases and J dropped 5; count of bases not matched to a gene: 9. Germline V CDR1 and CDR2: SEHNR, FQNEAQ (reference sequence). The CDR3 sequence is CASSKGLAGGPEETQYF. The CDR3 DNA reads TGTGCCAGCAGCAAAGGACTAGCGGGGGGGCCGGAGGAGACCCAGTACTTC.

V gene TRBV7-3 combines with J gene TRBJ1-2; 7 positions agree with TRBD1. V trimming: 7 bases; J trimming: 5 bases; junction bases outside the gene matches: 7. CDR1 is SGHTA and CDR2 is FQGTGA in the germline V gene. The CDR3 has 13 amino acids. The CDR3 bases are TGTGCCAGCAAGGGACAGTCAGCATATGGCTACACCTTC. This codes for CASKGQSAYGYTF. Variable domain in full (rest from reference TRBV7-3 and TRBJ1-2): GAGVSQTPSNKVTEKGKYVELRCDPISGHTALYWYRQSLGQGPEFLIYFQGTGAADDSGLPNDRFFAVRPEGSVSTLKIQRTERGDSAVYLCASKGQSAYGYTFGSGTRLTVV.

CDR3 sequence reads: CASSEGSSYNSPLHF. CDR3 DNA sequence: TGTGCCAGCTCAGAGGGGAGCTCCTATAATTCACCCCTCCACTTT. The rearrangement links TRBV18 to TRBJ1-6; the D gene is possibly TRBD1 (5 bases). Per the germline V gene, CDR1 is KGHSH and CDR2 is LQKENI. Trimming removed 5 bases at V and 0 bases at J, with 8 bases between. The CDR3 covers 15 residues.

This clone was seen a handful of times. CDR3 amino acids: CASSLSASPLHF. DNA for the CDR3: TGTGCCAGCAGCTTGAGCGCCTCTCCCCTCCACTTT. J is TRBJ1-6 and V is TRBV7-9; D ambiguous. Between the trimmed V and J ends, which lost 3 bases and 13 bases, there was a span of 10 bases. The CDR3 covers 12 residues. The germline CDR1 and CDR2 sequences are SEHNR and FQNEAQ (reference sequence).

The gene calls are TRBV6-5 and TRBJ1-2, with a weak D call TRBD1 (6 bases). Germline values: CDR1 MNHEY, CDR2 SVGAGI. The V end lost 7 bases, the J end lost 10 bases, and 13 bases lay between the germline ends. CDR3 length: 11 amino acids. Here the CDR3 DNA reads TGTGCCAGCATTCTAACAGGGCCCTACACCTTC. Translation gives CASILTGPYTF.

In DNA, the CDR3 is TGTGCCAGCAGTTGGTCTAATTGGGCCGGGGAGCTGTTTTTT. This codes for CASSWSNWAGELFF. This chain joins TRBV27 and TRBJ2-2; D remains unclear. Trimming left V 4 bases short and J 6 bases short, with 12 bases between. CDR3 length: 14 amino acids. From germline, CDR1 is MNHEY and CDR2 SMNVEV (reference sequence).

This sequence joins TRBV30 and TRBJ1-1; D gene ambiguous. This CDR3 has 13 amino acids. The V gene lost 1 base and the J gene lost 4 bases, with 10 bases spanning the gap. Germline CDR1 is GTSNPN and CDR2 is SVGIG (reference sequence). CDR3 sequence reads: CAWSAYEGTEAFF. The CDR3 nucleotides read TGTGCCTGGAGTGCATACGAGGGCACTGAAGCTTTCTTT.

This clone was found once. The chain links TRBV23-1 to TRBJ2-7; 7 positions agree with TRBD1. TRBV23-1 is known as an ORF, though its function is uncertain. V lost 7 bases and J lost 1; bases outside the gene matches: 16. CDR3 size: 17 residues. CDR3: CASTDGTAQIISYEQYF. CDR3 coding DNA: TGCGCCAGCACCGACGGGACAGCACAAATAATTTCCTACGAGCAGTACTTC.

J is TRBJ2-5 and V is TRBV6-1; D not certain. The germline V and J ends were trimmed by 7 bases and 5 bases, with 20 bases remaining between them. Germline CDR1 and CDR2: MNHNS and SASEGT. This CDR3 has 15 amino acids. The CDR3 sequence is CASKTSHLKGETQYF. The CDR3 DNA reads TGTGCCAGCAAGACAAGTCATTTGAAAGGCGAGACCCAGTACTTC.

The chain links TRBV7-3 to TRBJ2-2; D is undetermined. This CDR3 contains 14 residues. Germline CDR1 and CDR2: SGHTA and FQGTGA. The V and J ends lost 5 bases and 4 bases respectively, with 11 bases between them. The CDR3 DNA is TGTGCCAGCAGCCCAAGGACCTCCACCGGGGAGCTGTTTTTT. Its translation is CASSPRTSTGELFF.

In its sample, this clone was seen a few times. This chain connects TRBV5-1 to TRBJ1-2, with D possibly being TRBD1 (6 bases). The V end was cut by 0 bases, the J end by 7 bases, with 13 bases between. Germline assignment: CDR1 SGHRS and CDR2 YFSETQ. This CDR3 comprises 14 residues. The CDR3 here is CASSLDHREGGYTF. CDR3 sequence (DNA): TGCGCCAGCAGCTTGGATCACAGGGAGGGTGGCTACACCTTC.

This sequence joins TRBV12-5 and TRBJ1-5; 7 positions match TRBD1. V shed 6 bases and J 7 bases; nucleotides not matched to a gene: 9. This CDR3 is 14 amino acids long. Germline lookup yields CDR1 LGHNT and CDR2 FRNRAP. CDR3 sequence (DNA): TGTGCTAGTGGCCAGACAGGGTGGATGCAGCCCCAGCATTTT. It specifies CASGQTGWMQPQHF.

This chain links TRBV30 with TRBJ2-7, with TRBD2 as a possible D gene (6 bases). CDR3 length: 12 residues. Looked up from germline, CDR1 is GTSNPN and CDR2 is SVGIG (reference sequence). The ends were cut back, 0 bases at V and 9 bases at J, with 12 bases in the middle. The CDR3 protein is CAWSVGGAAQYF. CDR3 in DNA: TGTGCCTGGAGTGTCGGCGGGGCGGCGCAGTACTTC.

The DNA of the CDR3 is TGTGCCAGCAGACCCACTACCAGCTCCTACAATGAGCAGTTCTTC. Protein: CASRPTTSSYNEQFF. J is TRBJ2-1 and V is TRBV7-2; D is unclear. CDR1 is SGHTA, CDR2 FQGNSA, per germline. Between the trimmed V and J ends, which lost 6 bases and 0 bases, there was a span of 12 bases. The CDR3 is 15 residues long.

The chain employs TRBV11-1 and TRBJ2-5; 8 bases line up with TRBD2. The CDR3 sequence is 14 residues long. Germline V gene data show CDR1 as SGHAT and CDR2 as FQDESV (reference sequence). The ends lost 5 bases at V and 5 bases at J; junction bases unmatched: 7. The CDR3, as DNA: TGTGCCAGCAGCCGCCGGGGGGGCGAGGAGACCCAGTACTTC. It is translated as CASSRRGGEETQYF.

The gene calls are TRBV18 and TRBJ2-4; unclear D gene. The CDR3 is made up of 16 amino acids. Germline-derived CDR1 and CDR2 are KGHSH and LQKENI. V was trimmed by 4 bases and J by 0 bases, leaving 13 bases between them. CDR3 nucleotide sequence: TGTGCCAGCTCACTTAGTTTCCTGGGAGCCAAAAACATTCAGTACTTC. The encoded protein is CASSLSFLGAKNIQYF.

This chain connects TRBV5-4 to TRBJ2-7; 7 bases agree with TRBD2. V dropped 0 bases and J dropped 5; count of bases not matched to a gene: 5. Per the germline V gene, CDR1 is SGHNT and CDR2 is YYREEE (reference sequence). There are 14 residues in the CDR3. The CDR3 spells CASSLELAADEQYF. The CDR3, as DNA: TGTGCCAGCAGCTTGGAGCTAGCGGCCGACGAGCAGTACTTC.

V and J are TRBV6-6 and TRBJ1-1; D ambiguous. V lost 0 bases and J lost 4, with 15 bases in between. The CDR3 contains 16 residues. Germline lookup yields CDR1 MNHNY and CDR2 SVGAGI (reference sequence). CDR3 protein: CASSYSMSTLVTEAFF. The CDR3 DNA follows: TGTGCCAGCAGTTACTCGATGTCGACGCTGGTCACTGAAGCTTTCTTT.

The chain recombines TRBV5-8 with TRBJ2-3; perhaps TRBD2 as D (5 bases). V dropped 6 bases and J dropped 3 bases, with 8 bases sitting between them. This CDR3 has 12 residues. Germline values: CDR1 SGHTS, CDR2 YDEGEE. This CDR3 reads CASNSGTDTQYF. The CDR3 nucleotides are TGTGCCAGCAATTCGGGAACAGATACGCAGTATTTT.

The V call is TRBV5-8, the J call TRBJ1-1; 7 nucleotides agree with TRBD1. Trimming took 2 bases from V and 10 from J; bases not matched to a gene: 17. Germline V gives CDR1 SGHTS, CDR2 YDEGEE. The CDR3 has 16 residues. The CDR3 coding sequence is TGTGCCAGCAGCTTACTACAGGGGCAGCGAGCGGGGACAGCTTTCTTT. Amino acids: CASSLLQGQRAGTAFF.

This clone was counted between two and nine times. The chain recombines TRBV2 with TRBJ1-2; D remains unclear. The CDR3 sequence is 13 residues long. Germline V gene sequence: CDR1 SNHLY, CDR2 FYNNEI. V was trimmed by 0 bases and J by 6 bases, leaving 8 bases between them. The CDR3 spells CASSEASLDGYTF. In DNA form, the CDR3 reads TGTGCCAGCAGTGAAGCGTCTCTGGATGGCTACACCTTC.

The chain joins TRBV19 to TRBJ1-5; perhaps TRBD1 as D (5 bases). Germline lookup yields CDR1 LNHDA and CDR2 SQIVND (reference sequence). The V end lost 2 bases, the J end lost 6 bases, and 11 bases lay between the germline ends. The CDR3 is made up of 14 amino acids. CDR3 sequence: CASSIQGTVQPQHF. As DNA, the CDR3 is TGTGCCAGTAGTATACAGGGTACCGTTCAGCCCCAGCATTTT. The entire variable domain, with the rest obtained from reference TRBV19 and TRBJ1-5, is as follows: DGGITQSPKYLFRKEGQNVTLSCEQNLNHDAMYWYRQDPGQGLRLIYYSQIVNDFQKGDIAEGYSVSREKKESFPLTVTSAQKNPTAFYLCASSIQGTVQPQHFGDGTRLSIL.

This clone was detected a few times. The V call is TRBV5-4, the J call TRBJ1-6; tentatively, D is TRBD1 (5 bases). V was pared by 2 bases and J by 8 bases, with 11 bases between. CDR3 length: 14 amino acids. Germline-derived CDR1 and CDR2 are SGHNT and YYREEE (reference sequence). CDR3 residues: CASSLGHIYSPLHF. The CDR3, as DNA: TGTGCCAGCAGCTTAGGACATATCTATTCACCCCTCCACTTT.

The genes are TRBV5-1 and TRBJ2-5; 8 bases are a match to TRBD2. The CDR3 contains 14 residues. J was trimmed by 5 bases and V by 4 bases; bases with no gene match: 7. Germline-derived CDR1 and CDR2 are SGHRS and YFSETQ. The CDR3 bases are TGCGCCAGCAGCGCAGAGACTAGCGTGGAGACCCAGTACTTC. Amino acid sequence: CASSAETSVETQYF.

The chain is built from TRBV11-2 and TRBJ1-2; TRBD1 aligns across 7 bases. Germline V gene data show CDR1 as SGHAT and CDR2 as FQNNGV. With 1 base clipped from V and 4 bases from J, the junction kept 15 bases outside the gene matches. CDR3 length: 18 residues. In DNA form, the CDR3 reads TGTGCCAGCAGCTTAGGTATTGGGACAGCTCGTTTGGTCTATGGCTACACCTTC. Residues: CASSLGIGTARLVYGYTF.

This clone appeared once. At one boundary the junction diverges from the germline segment, which might be a read error. V is TRBV29-1 and J is TRBJ2-3; D call uncertain. Germline loops: CDR1 SQVTM, CDR2 ANQGSEA. The CDR3 covers 11 residues. The CDR3 spells CSAASTDTQYF. CDR3 nucleotide sequence: TGCAGCGCAGCGAGCACAGATACGCAATATTTT.